These 18 T cell receptor beta chains were all obtained from the same sample, sequenced in a study of cytomegalovirus exposure and HLA in healthy donors (dated by TCRdb to the late 2010s). The library was prepared using the immunoSEQ multiplex PCR assay. TCRdb stores this immuneACCESS table with in-frame sequences only. Part of the clones is absent; in the studies checked, under half of the shortfall reflects unresolved V genes, and no reason is known for the rest. The table for this sample lists about 130,000 clones; 82% of them were counted only once. Together, the top ten hold roughly 30% of the sample. The sequenced material came from PBMCs. These receptors were taken from a man aged 25 to 40 in good health and CMV-seropositive.

This chain links TRBV19 with TRBJ1-2, with D unclear. V lost 3 bases, J lost 1 base, and 9 bases lay in between. The CDR3 is 14 residues long. The germline V gene encodes CDR1 LNHDA and CDR2 SQIVND (reference sequence). In DNA, the CDR3 is TGTGCCAGTAGTATCCCTACCGGTAACTATGGCTACACCTTC. Protein product: CASSIPTGNYGYTF.

This chain uses TRBV7-9 with TRBJ2-7, with D possibly TRBD1 on 6 matching bases. V was pared by 5 bases and J by 2 bases, with 10 bases between. The CDR3 covers 13 residues. CDR1 and CDR2 (germline): SEHNR, FQNEAQ (reference sequence). The CDR3 here is CASSTGQTYEQYF. For the CDR3, the DNA is TGTGCCAGCAGCACAGGACAGACCTACGAGCAGTACTTC. Full variable domain (missing parts from reference TRBV7-9 and TRBJ2-7): DTGVSQNPRHKITKRGQNVTFRCDPISEHNRLYWYRQTLGQGPEFLTYFQNEAQLEKSRLLSDRFSAERPKGSFSTLEIQRTEQGDSAMYLCASSTGQTYEQYFGPGTRLTVT.

V usage is TRBV27 and J usage is TRBJ2-5; 7 nucleotides align to TRBD1. Unmatched junction bases numbered 12, after V lost 6 bases and J lost 2 bases. The CDR3 consists of 16 residues. Looked up from germline, CDR1 is MNHEY and CDR2 is SMNVEV (reference sequence). For the CDR3, the DNA is TGTGCCAGCAGCCCCCTGCGGACAGGCAGACAAGAGACCCAGTACTTC. Translation gives CASSPLRTGRQETQYF.

Here the CDR3 DNA reads TGTGCCAGCAGCTACGCTTTGGAGACTGAAGCTTTCTTT. Encoded protein: CASSYALETEAFF. The genes are TRBV5-4 and TRBJ1-1; D not resolved. V was pared by 3 bases and J by 5 bases, with 11 bases between. Germline lookup yields CDR1 SGHNT and CDR2 YYREEE (reference sequence). The CDR3 is 13 amino acids.

The V and J genes are TRBV5-1 and TRBJ1-3, with 12 positions matching TRBD1. After removal of 3 bases from V and 3 bases from J, the junction contained 4 bases not matched to a gene. In germline, CDR1 is SGHRS, CDR2 YFSETQ. This CDR3 contains 16 residues. The CDR3 DNA reads TGCGCCAGCAGCTGGGGGACAGGGGGCGATGGAAACACCATATATTTT. Its protein product is CASSWGTGGDGNTIYF.

This clone was observed many times. The V call is TRBV28, the J call TRBJ1-5, with 9 bases matching TRBD1. The CDR3 sequence is 16 residues long. Unmatched junction bases numbered 9, after V lost 5 bases and J lost 4 bases. The germline V gene has CDR1 MDHEN and CDR2 SYDVKM. The CDR3 DNA reads TGTGCCAGCAGTGCTAGCCGGACAGGGGTAAATCAGCCCCAGCATTTT. Amino acid sequence: CASSASRTGVNQPQHF.

The chain combines TRBV7-9 with TRBJ2-3; D is unresolved. CDR1 is SEHNR and CDR2 is FQNEAQ in the germline V gene (reference sequence). The CDR3 totals 15 residues. V shed 7 bases and J shed 0 bases, with 14 bases lying between them. The CDR3 DNA is TGTGCCAGCACCCCCCCCGCGGCCAGCACAGATACGCAGTATTTT. Its translation: CASTPPAASTDTQYF.

This clone turned up a few times. This chain uses TRBV5-4 with TRBJ2-3; TRBD1 matches at 9 bases. V gave up 3 bases and J gave up 8 bases; unmatched junction bases: 10. The CDR3 is made up of 15 amino acids. Germline loops: CDR1 SGHNT, CDR2 YYREEE (reference sequence). CDR3 sequence: CASSYPQGAGGTQYF. For the CDR3, the DNA is TGTGCCAGCAGCTACCCACAGGGGGCCGGAGGTACGCAGTATTTT. The variable domain in full, completed from reference TRBV5-4 and TRBJ2-3, reads ETGVTQSPTHLIKTRGQQVTLRCSSQSGHNTVSWYQQALGQGPQFIFQYYREEENGRGNFPPRFSGLQFPNYSSELNVNALELDDSALYLCASSYPQGAGGTQYFGPGTRLTVL.

The genes are TRBV5-1 and TRBJ1-1; D is uncertain. CDR1 and CDR2 (germline): SGHRS, YFSETQ. The CDR3 contains 14 residues. With 2 bases removed from V and 1 base from J, the gap between germline ends came to 9 bases. The CDR3 region has the DNA TGCGCCAGCAGCTTCAAGGGAGGGAACACTGAAGCTTTCTTT. It translates to CASSFKGGNTEAFF.

The chain joins TRBV7-9 to TRBJ2-5; D perhaps matches TRBD1 (6 bases). This CDR3 has 13 amino acids. With 3 bases removed from V and 5 bases from J, the gap between germline ends came to 10 bases. The germline gives CDR1 SEHNR, CDR2 FQNEAQ (reference sequence). The CDR3 region is CASSFAGEETQYF. CDR3 sequence (DNA): TGTGCCAGCAGCTTCGCAGGGGAGGAGACCCAGTACTTC.

In this sample, this clone turned up once. V and J are TRBV7-2 and TRBJ1-3; no clear D. Per germline, CDR1 SGHTA and CDR2 FQGNSA. The CDR3 has 11 residues. The V gene lost 4 bases and the J gene lost 4 bases, with 2 bases spanning the gap. The CDR3 bases are TGTGCCAGCAGCTCAGGAAACACCATATATTTT. Translation: CASSSGNTIYF.

The chain has TRBV5-8 and TRBJ2-7, with D tentatively TRBD1 (5 bases). V lost 6 bases and J 5 bases, leaving 21 bases between the germline ends. The germline V gene encodes CDR1 SGHTS and CDR2 YDEGEE. CDR3 length equals 15 residues. The CDR3 protein is CASTPSKGNRDEQYF. CDR3 in DNA: TGTGCCAGCACCCCGTCGAAGGGGAATCGGGACGAGCAGTACTTC. Combining the CDR3 with reference TRBV5-8 and TRBJ2-7 gives the whole variable domain EAGVTQSPTHLIKTRGQQATLRCSPISGHTSVYWYQQALGLGLQFLLWYDEGEERNRGNFPPRFSGRQFPNYSSELNVNALELEDSALYLCASTPSKGNRDEQYFGPGTRLTVT.

A few counts support this clone. This chain connects TRBV19 to TRBJ1-1; D perhaps matches TRBD1 (5 bases). Germline CDR1 reads LNHDA; CDR2 reads SQIVND (reference sequence). This CDR3 has 14 residues. Trimming left V 2 bases short and J 4 bases short, with 11 bases between. The CDR3 nucleotides read TGTGCCAGTAGTATATCAGGGTGGGGCACTGAAGCTTTCTTT. Protein product: CASSISGWGTEAFF.

This chain connects TRBV5-4 to TRBJ2-1, with TRBD2 identical over 8 bases. There are 15 residues in the CDR3. From germline, CDR1 is SGHNT and CDR2 YYREEE (reference sequence). Germline trimming cut 0 bases from V and 4 bases from J; bases unmatched to any gene: 3. The CDR3 reads CASSLVGGGYNEQFF. DNA of the CDR3: TGTGCCAGCAGCTTGGTGGGCGGGGGGTACAATGAGCAGTTCTTC.

The rearrangement uses TRBV4-1 and TRBJ1-3, with D hard to call. This CDR3 is 13 amino acids long. Germline values: CDR1 MGHRA, CDR2 YSYEKL. Trimming cost V 2 bases and J 0 bases, with 2 bases left between them. The CDR3 coding sequence is TGCGCCAGCAGCCAACTCTCTGGAAACACCATATATTTT. Amino acids: CASSQLSGNTIYF.

The gene calls are TRBV19 and TRBJ2-1; TRBD2 agrees at 11 bases. There are 15 residues in the CDR3. The germline CDR1 and CDR2 sequences are LNHDA and SQIVND (reference sequence). V trimming: 7 bases; J trimming: 6 bases; junction bases outside the gene matches: 8. The CDR3 protein is CASTLLAGAGNEQFF. As DNA, the CDR3 is TGTGCCAGTACCTTACTAGCGGGAGCAGGCAATGAGCAGTTCTTC.

This clone showed up many times. The chain joins TRBV11-1 to TRBJ2-1, with D uncertain. Trimming cost V 3 bases and J 9 bases, with 12 bases left between them. CDR3 length: 13 residues. CDR1 and CDR2 from the germline V gene are SGHAT and FQDESV (reference sequence). The CDR3 bases are TGTGCCAGCAGCTTTTCCTTAGACTTTGAGCAGTTCTTC. This gives the protein CASSFSLDFEQFF.

The V gene is TRBV6-1, the J gene TRBJ2-6; no clear D gene. V dropped 2 bases and J dropped 5 bases, with 4 bases sitting between them. The CDR3 sequence is 13 residues long. Germline CDR1 is MNHNS and CDR2 is SASEGT. CDR3 sequence (DNA): TGTGCCAGCAGTGAAACTCGGGCCAACGTCCTGACTTTC. This codes for CASSETRANVLTF.